This record covers a single T cell receptor (beta chain). The data were obtained in a study of memory CD4+ T cells and cytomegalovirus serostatus. Study in general: This sample comes from healthy Belgian adults, several CMV seropositive, approximately 25 seronegative.

Generated by immunoSEQ multiplex PCR, the TCRdb table keeps only in-frame clones and is missing some. The sample contains about 45,000 clones, approximately 82% of which appear only once. The sort gate was single viable CD3+CD4+CD8-CD45RO+ cells for memory CD4+ T cells. Total CD4+ T cells were enriched by CD4 positive selection. Germline assignment: CDR1 SGHVS and CDR2 FQNEAQ. CDR3 size: 13 residues. The trim removed 7 bases at V and 8 bases at J, leaving 8 bases unmatched. This chain joins TRBV7-8 and TRBJ1-2; 9 bases fit TRBD1. The sequenced sample consisted of memory CD4+ T cells from blood. This receptor was identified in an adult in good health and CMV-seronegative. The CDR3 nucleotides are TGTGCCAGCACCCAGGGGACAGGGAGCGGCTACACCTTC. It is translated as CASTQGTGSGYTF.